This entry describes one TCR beta chain. TCRdb keeps only in-frame clones here, not all; method: immunoSEQ multiplex PCR. The sample includes 80,000 to 100,000 clones, around nine tenths of them seen just once. The data are from a study of control samples from healthy donors and cancer patients. This CDR3 is built from 15 residues. Germline values: CDR1 WSHSY, CDR2 SAAADI. Trimming cost V 2 bases and J 1 base, with 11 bases left between them. The V call is TRBV10-2, the J call TRBJ1-1; D might be TRBD1 (6 bases). This clonotype was obtained from a human donor in good health. The donor label of this sample is uncertain. The sequenced sample was blood. The CDR3 sequence: CASSEMGAGNTEAFF. CDR3 bases: TGCGCCAGCAGTGAGATGGGGGCAGGGAACACTGAAGCTTTCTTT.